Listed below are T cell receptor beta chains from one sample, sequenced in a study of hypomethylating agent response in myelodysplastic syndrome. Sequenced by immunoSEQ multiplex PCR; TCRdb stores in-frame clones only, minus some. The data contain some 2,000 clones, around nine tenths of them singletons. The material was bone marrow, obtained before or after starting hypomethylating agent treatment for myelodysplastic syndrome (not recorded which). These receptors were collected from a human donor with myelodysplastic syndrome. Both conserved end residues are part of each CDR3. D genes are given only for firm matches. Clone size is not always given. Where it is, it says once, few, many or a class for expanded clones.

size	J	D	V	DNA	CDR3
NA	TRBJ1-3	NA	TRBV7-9	TGTGCCAGCAGCCAGCTTAATACAGGCTCTGGAAACACCATATATTTT	CASSQLNTGSGNTIYF
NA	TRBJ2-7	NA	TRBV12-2	TGTGCAAGTCGCTTGTCGGGACTAGCGGGAGGCTACGAGCAGTACTTC	CASRLSGLAGGYEQYF
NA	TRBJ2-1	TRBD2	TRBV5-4	TGTGCCTACAACGGGGGACTAGTATACAATGAGCAGTTCTTC	CAYNGGLVYNEQFF
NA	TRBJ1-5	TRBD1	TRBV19	TGTGCCAGTAGTCTAAAGACAGGGGGCCATCAGCCCCAGCATTTT	CASSLKTGGHQPQHF
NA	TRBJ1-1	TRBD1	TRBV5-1	TGCGCCAGCAGCCGAGGACAGGGGACGAGAGGGACTGAAGCTTTCTTT	CASSRGQGTRGTEAFF
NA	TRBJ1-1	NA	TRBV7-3	TGTGCCAGCAGCTTAACGGCAGGAGTCGGTGAAGCTTTCTTT	CASSLTAGVGEAFF
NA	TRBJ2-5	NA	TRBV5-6	TGTGCCAGCAGCTTGATTATCAGGGTGGGGGAGACCCAGTACTTC	CASSLIIRVGETQYF
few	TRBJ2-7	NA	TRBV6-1	TGTGCCAGCAGTGAACAAATGCAGTACTTC	CASSEQMQYF
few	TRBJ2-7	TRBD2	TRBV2	TGTGCCAGCAGTTATCCGGGACTAGTGGGATACGAGCAGTACTTC	CASSYPGLVGYEQYF
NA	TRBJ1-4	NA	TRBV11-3	TGTGCCAGCAGCCTACAGCCTAATGAGGAACTGTTTTTT	CASSLQPNEELFF
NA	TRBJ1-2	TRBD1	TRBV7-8	TGTGCCAGCCAACCGGGACAGGGGGCGCATGGCTACACCTTC	CASQPGQGAHGYTF
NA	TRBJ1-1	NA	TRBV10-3	TGTGCCATCAGTGAAACAGGGAGGATGAACACTGAAGCTTTCTTT	CAISETGRMNTEAFF
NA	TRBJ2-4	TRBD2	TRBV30	TGTGCCTGGGAGAACGGGGGGGCCAAAAACATTCAGTACTTC	CAWENGGAKNIQYF
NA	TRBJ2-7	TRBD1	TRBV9	TGTGCCAGCAGCGTGGGACCGGGACAGGGGAATTACGAGCAGTACTTC	CASSVGPGQGNYEQYF